This T cell receptor (beta chain) is from a study of response to subunit inactivated influenza vaccine. In TCRdb, the RT-PCR reads were re-called with MiXCR into one record per CDR3 protein. This sample has 500,000 to 650,000 distinct CDR3 sequences, with 7.6% found just once. A word on this clonotype: Its antigen is as yet unknown.

The trim removed 4 bases at V and 2 bases at J, leaving 6 bases unmatched. The CDR3 spans 15 residues. Germline V gives CDR1 MDHEN, CDR2 SYDVKM. Study-wide results and limits: After each seasonal influenza vaccination, few new T cells are recruited, the authors suggested.

The sequence came from a man aged 45 to 70 who received an inactivated influenza vaccine. The sequenced sample was PBMCs from blood, obtained roughly 24 months after vaccination. The V call is TRBV28, the J call TRBJ1-2, with 8 bases lining up with TRBD1. CDR3 coding DNA: TGTGCCAGCAGTTCTCTTGCAGGGGGCAACTATGGCTACACCTTC. Protein: CASSSLAGGNYGYTF.